These T cell receptor beta chains were read from a single sample in a study of OX40 agonist ivuxolimab in advanced cancers. Sequenced by immunoSEQ multiplex PCR; TCRdb stores in-frame clones only, minus some. This sample yields tens of thousands of clones, of which roughly 90% are seen a single time; approximately 0.44% belongs to the top ten. Material: CD4+ or CD8+ T cells sorted from blood, obtained in a trial of the OX40 agonist ivuxolimab. These receptors all stem from an adult with an advanced solid tumor such as melanoma, head and neck, liver or kidney cancer. The CDR3 runs from the conserved cysteine through the conserved F or W. D genes are given only for firm matches. The size entry is marked missing in some rows and otherwise reads once, few, many or a size class.

J | D | V | size | DNA | CDR3
TRBJ1-4 | TRBD1 | TRBV9 | - | TGTGCCAGCAGCGGACAGGGGTCTAATGAAAAACTGTTTTTT | CASSGQGSNEKLFF
TRBJ1-1 | - | TRBV18 | - | TGTGCCAGCTCACCGGGGACTGAAGCTTTCTTT | CASSPGTEAFF
TRBJ2-7 | - | TRBV29-1 | - | TGCAGCGTTGGGGTGGGGGGAGCATCCTACGAGCAGTACTTC | CSVGVGGASYEQYF
TRBJ2-7 | - | TRBV19 | - | TGTGCCAGTAGTATACGGCGATCCGATTCAGCCTACGAGCAGTACTTC | CASSIRRSDSAYEQYF
TRBJ2-2 | - | TRBV28 | - | TGTGCCAGCAGCACCGGACCGTTCAACACCGGGGAGCTGTTTTTT | CASSTGPFNTGELFF
TRBJ2-5 | TRBD1 | TRBV7-2 | - | TGTGCCAGCAGCTCGGGACAGAATTCGGCCCTCCAGGAGACCCAGTACTTC | CASSSGQNSALQETQYF
TRBJ2-7 | TRBD1 | TRBV14 | - | TGTGCCAGCAGCCTCAAAGGGACAGGGAGAAACGAGCAGTACTTC | CASSLKGTGRNEQYF
TRBJ2-6 | - | TRBV25-1 | once | TGTGCCACCAGGGACTCTGGGGCCAACGTCCTGACTTTC | CATRDSGANVLTF
TRBJ1-1 | TRBD1 | TRBV7-9 | few | TGTGCCAGCAGGATAAGACAGGGGAACACTGAAGCTTTCTTT | CASRIRQGNTEAFF
TRBJ2-2 | TRBD2 | TRBV5-1 | - | TGCGCCAGCAGCACGGGACTAGCGGGAGGGCGCACCGGGGAGCTGTTTTTT | CASSTGLAGGRTGELFF
TRBJ2-2 | - | TRBV7-2 | once | TGTGCCAGCAGCCATCCCGGTAGAAACACCGGGGAGCTGTTTTTT | CASSHPGRNTGELFF
TRBJ2-7 | TRBD2 | TRBV10-3 | - | TGTGCCATCAGCGCCGGGACTATCACCTCCTACGAGCAGTACTTC | CAISAGTITSYEQYF
TRBJ1-5 | - | TRBV7-9 | - | TGTGCCAGCAGCTTAGCCGGGCCGTCCCGCAATCAGCCCCAGCATTTT | CASSLAGPSRNQPQHF
TRBJ1-5 | TRBD1 | TRBV7-9 | few | TGTGCCAGCAGTCGACAGGGGGCTAGCAATCAGCCCCAGCATTTT | CASSRQGASNQPQHF
TRBJ1-1 | - | TRBV28 | - | TGTGCCACCACTACGGGGGGGCTGAACACTGAAGCTTTCTTT | CATTTGGLNTEAFF
TRBJ1-5 | - | TRBV29-1 | - | TGCAGCGTTGAAGTGGGTAGCAATCAGCCCCAGCATTTT | CSVEVGSNQPQHF
TRBJ2-7 | - | TRBV6-1 | - | TGTGCCAGCAGCTTCTACGAGCAGTACTTC | CASSFYEQYF
TRBJ2-3 | - | TRBV18 | once | TGTGCCAGCTCACCACCGTGGCAGCTTAGCACAGATACGCAGTATTTT | CASSPPWQLSTDTQYF
TRBJ1-1 | TRBD1 | TRBV18 | - | TGTGCCAGCTCACCATCGGGACAGGGGCTTTTGACTGAAGCTTTCTTT | CASSPSGQGLLTEAFF
TRBJ2-1 | - | TRBV5-4 | - | TGTGCCAGCAGCGCGGGTATGCGGAGCCCGTCCTACAATGAGCAGTTCTTC | CASSAGMRSPSYNEQFF
TRBJ1-2 | - | TRBV12-5 | - | TGTGCTAGTGGTTTGGGGACTTATCAGTATGGCTACACCTTC | CASGLGTYQYGYTF
TRBJ1-2 | - | TRBV2 | - | TGTGCCAGCAGTGATGGCCAGGGGAACTATGGCTACACCTTC | CASSDGQGNYGYTF
TRBJ2-1 | - | TRBV5-4 | - | TGTGCCAGCAGCCCTGCCGCGGACACGGCCTACAATGAGCAGTTCTTC | CASSPAADTAYNEQFF
TRBJ1-2 | - | TRBV27 | - | TGTGCCAGCAGCTACGGCAGGTTGGGTAACTATGGCTACACCTTC | CASSYGRLGNYGYTF
TRBJ2-3 | TRBD2 | TRBV6-5 | once | TGTGCCAGCAGCTACGGACTAGCGGGAGGGCCAGATACGCAGTATTTT | CASSYGLAGGPDTQYF
TRBJ2-7 | - | TRBV10-3 | - | TGTGCCATCAAATCGAGTGTTGGCGAGCAGTACTTC | CAIKSSVGEQYF
TRBJ1-2 | - | TRBV25-1 | - | TGTGCCAGCGGAACAGCGCCCTATGGCTACACCTTC | CASGTAPYGYTF
TRBJ2-7 | TRBD1 | TRBV5-1 | - | TGCGCCAGCAGCTCGGGGACAGGGGGAGGGTACGAGCAGTACTTC | CASSSGTGGGYEQYF
TRBJ2-7 | - | TRBV6-5 | - | TGTGCCAGCAGTTACTCGGGCGGATTCTCCTACGAGCAGTACTTC | CASSYSGGFSYEQYF
TRBJ2-7 | TRBD1 | TRBV7-8 | - | TGTGCCAGCAGCTTAGTGGGACAGGGCATTCACGAGCAGTACTTC | CASSLVGQGIHEQYF
TRBJ2-1 | - | TRBV18 | - | TGTGCCAGCTCACCATTCCGGGTCAGCTCCTACAATGAGCAGTTCTTC | CASSPFRVSSYNEQFF
TRBJ2-7 | TRBD1 | TRBV7-2 | - | TGTGCCAGCAGCGCCCAGGGGGACTCCTACGAGCAGTACTTC | CASSAQGDSYEQYF
TRBJ2-1 | - | TRBV5-5 | few | TGTGCCAGCAGCCTGCGGCAGGGGGAGCAGTTCTTC | CASSLRQGEQFF
TRBJ2-1 | - | TRBV19 | - | TGTGCCAGTAGTAGGGCTAGCGCTATGAGTTACAATGAGCAGTTCTTC | CASSRASAMSYNEQFF
TRBJ2-5 | - | TRBV6-6 | - | TGTGCCAGCAGCGGGCCAGACTACCTGAAGGAGACCCAGTACTTC | CASSGPDYLKETQYF
TRBJ1-1 | - | TRBV19 | - | TGTGCCAGTAGGGGACCTCAAACTAAGGCTTTCTTT | CASRGPQTKAFF
TRBJ2-7 | TRBD2 | TRBV6-6 | - | TGTGCCAGCAGTCGACTAGCAGACTACGAGCAGTACTTC | CASSRLADYEQYF
TRBJ2-1 | - | TRBV7-9 | - | TGTGCCAGCAGCTCCGGGACCCTCAATGAGCAGTTCTTC | CASSSGTLNEQFF
TRBJ2-3 | TRBD1 | TRBV10-1 | - | TGCGCCAGCAGTCACAGGGGGCCCGAAGATACGCAGTATTTT | CASSHRGPEDTQYF
TRBJ2-1 | - | TRBV5-1 | - | TGCGCCAGCAGCTCGAGCGTCCCCTCCTACAATGAGCAGTTCTTC | CASSSSVPSYNEQFF
TRBJ2-3 | - | TRBV5-6 | once | TGTGCCAGCAGCCCCTTAAGAGGCGGGCTTACAGATACGCAGTATTTT | CASSPLRGGLTDTQYF
TRBJ1-1 | - | TRBV5-1 | - | TGCGCCAGCAGCGCCGAATCGGGGTTTAGGGAAAACACTGAAGCTTTCTTT | CASSAESGFRENTEAFF
TRBJ2-1 | TRBD1 | TRBV4-2 | - | TGTGCCAGCAGCCCTTACCCGGGACAGGGGTTTGCTGAGCAGTTCTTC | CASSPYPGQGFAEQFF
TRBJ1-2 | - | TRBV10-2 | - | TGCGCCAGCAGTGAGCAGGGAGTCTATGGCTACACCTTC | CASSEQGVYGYTF
TRBJ1-3 | - | TRBV19 | - | TGTGCCAGTAGTATCCGTGGAGGGGCCTCTGGAAACACCATATATTTT | CASSIRGGASGNTIYF
TRBJ2-3 | TRBD2 | TRBV10-1 | - | TGCGCCAGCAGTTCGGGCCACGGGGGGAGCACAGATACGCAGTATTTT | CASSSGHGGSTDTQYF
TRBJ2-1 | - | TRBV10-2 | - | TGCGCCAGCATCGGGCCCGGATCCTACAATGAGCAGTTCTTC | CASIGPGSYNEQFF
TRBJ2-7 | TRBD2 | TRBV10-3 | once | TGTGCCATCAGTGATAAGCGGGAGATGTACGAGCAGTACTTC | CAISDKREMYEQYF
TRBJ2-5 | TRBD1 | TRBV5-1 | few | TGCGCCAGCACCACCGGACAGGCAGAGGAGACCCAGTACTTC | CASTTGQAEETQYF
TRBJ2-3 | - | TRBV4-1 | - | TGCGCCAGCAGCCAAATCCTTCCTCCGTATATTAGGGACTCCTCCTGGTATACGCAGTATTTT | CASSQILPPYIRDSSWYTQYF
TRBJ2-3 | TRBD1 | TRBV15 | - | TGTGCCACCAGCAGAGATCTCAGGGACAGAGGCACAGATACGCAGTATTTT | CATSRDLRDRGTDTQYF
TRBJ2-4 | TRBD2 | TRBV29-1 | - | TGCAGCGTTATGCTAGGGACTAGCGGGATCAAAAACATTCAGTACTTC | CSVMLGTSGIKNIQYF
TRBJ2-3 | - | TRBV7-9 | - | TGTGCCAGCAGCTTAGGACCAGGGTCAGATACGCAGTATTTT | CASSLGPGSDTQYF
TRBJ2-2 | TRBD2 | TRBV27 | - | TGTGCCAGCAGTATCGGGACTAGCTGGTCCACCGGGGAGCTGTTTTTT | CASSIGTSWSTGELFF
TRBJ2-3 | - | TRBV6-9 | - | TGTGCCAGCAGTCAGAACAGGGAGGGTTGCCCAGATACGCAGTATTTT | CASSQNREGCPDTQYF
TRBJ1-2 | TRBD1 | TRBV19 | - | TGTGCCAGTAGCCCCAAAAAGACAGGGGCCCATGGCTACACCTTC | CASSPKKTGAHGYTF
TRBJ1-2 | TRBD1 | TRBV5-4 | - | TGTGCCAGCAGCTTAGACAGGGACGGTGGCTACACCTTC | CASSLDRDGGYTF
TRBJ1-5 | TRBD1 | TRBV27 | - | TGTGCCAGCAGTTTGGGGTCGGGACAGGGTGTTCAGCCCCAGCATTTT | CASSLGSGQGVQPQHF
TRBJ1-5 | - | TRBV29-1 | - | TGCAGCGTAGGTACAGGGCTCTCTCAGCCCCAGCATTTT | CSVGTGLSQPQHF